This record concerns one T cell receptor (beta chain) sequence. Antigen specificity is unknown. The data belong to a study of T cell responses to AZD1222 COVID-19 vaccine. Study results and caveats: White British donors predominated, females outnumbered males, and clonal diversity was possibly underestimated. Unmutated variant regions are reportedly the target of nearly half of TCRs that are spike-specific. No day 14 peak samples; only post-peak repertoires were characterized. Spike was spanned by vaccine-associated CD4 TCRs, with dominance at 160-218 and 743-854.

Germline V gene lookup returns CDR1 DFQATT and CDR2 SNEGSKA (reference sequence). This CDR3 has 14 amino acids. Trimming took 3 bases from V and 5 from J; bases not matched to a gene: 9. Libraries were prepared by immunoSEQ multiplex PCR; TCRdb keeps only in-frame clonotypes and omits some of them. This sample has 88,000 or so clones, with approximately 88% found just once. The source of this sequence is an adult who received the AZD1222 COVID-19 vaccine. The genes are TRBV20-1 and TRBJ1-1, with 7 nucleotides matching TRBD1. Material: peripheral blood, obtained 28 days after the second AZD1222 dose. DNA of the CDR3: TGCAGTGCTAGTTTTAGACAGGGAGGGACTGAAGCTTTCTTT. Translating gives CSASFRQGGTEAFF.